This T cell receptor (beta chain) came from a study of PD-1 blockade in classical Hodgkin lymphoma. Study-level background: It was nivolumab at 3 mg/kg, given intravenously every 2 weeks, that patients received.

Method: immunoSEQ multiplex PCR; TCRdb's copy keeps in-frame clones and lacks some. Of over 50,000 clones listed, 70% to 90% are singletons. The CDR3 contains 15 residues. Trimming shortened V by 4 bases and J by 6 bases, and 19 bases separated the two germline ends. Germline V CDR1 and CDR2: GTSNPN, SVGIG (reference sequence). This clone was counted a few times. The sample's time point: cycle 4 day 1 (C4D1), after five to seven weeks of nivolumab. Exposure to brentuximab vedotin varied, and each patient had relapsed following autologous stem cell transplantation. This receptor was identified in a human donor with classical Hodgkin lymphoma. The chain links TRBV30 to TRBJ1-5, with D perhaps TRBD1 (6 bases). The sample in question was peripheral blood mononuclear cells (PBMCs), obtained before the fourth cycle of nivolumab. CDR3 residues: CAWNGKTGIAQPQHF. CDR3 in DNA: TGTGCCTGGAACGGAAAGACAGGAATAGCTCAGCCCCAGCATTTT.